The present T cell receptor (beta chain) was sequenced within a study of T cells in Graves' hyperthyroidism and ophthalmopathy. Turning to this clonotype: Antigen specificity is unknown.

There are 16 residues in the CDR3. Trimming shortened V by 6 bases and J by 0 bases, and 14 bases separated the two germline ends. In germline, CDR1 is MNHNS, CDR2 SASEGT. Amplification yielded TCR beta CDR3 regions, with RNA transcripts as the source. When the TCR CDR3 underwent first-round RT-PCR, the HTBI primer set was used. TCRdb itself ran the multiplex PCR reads through MiXCR, one entry per CDR3 protein. In the table there are about 480,000 distinct CDR3 sequences, 20% to 25% of which are singletons. Study results and limitations: The model made its ophthalmopathy prediction, and onset followed a median around 6.5 months later.

The sample was blood. The chain combines TRBV6-1 with TRBJ2-2, with D uncertain. This sequence originates from a woman between 65 and 79 years old with Graves' ophthalmopathy. The CDR3 region has the DNA TGTGCCAGCAGACCCCTCGGCGCCGCGAACACCGGGGAGCTGTTTTTT. It codes for CASRPLGAANTGELFF.